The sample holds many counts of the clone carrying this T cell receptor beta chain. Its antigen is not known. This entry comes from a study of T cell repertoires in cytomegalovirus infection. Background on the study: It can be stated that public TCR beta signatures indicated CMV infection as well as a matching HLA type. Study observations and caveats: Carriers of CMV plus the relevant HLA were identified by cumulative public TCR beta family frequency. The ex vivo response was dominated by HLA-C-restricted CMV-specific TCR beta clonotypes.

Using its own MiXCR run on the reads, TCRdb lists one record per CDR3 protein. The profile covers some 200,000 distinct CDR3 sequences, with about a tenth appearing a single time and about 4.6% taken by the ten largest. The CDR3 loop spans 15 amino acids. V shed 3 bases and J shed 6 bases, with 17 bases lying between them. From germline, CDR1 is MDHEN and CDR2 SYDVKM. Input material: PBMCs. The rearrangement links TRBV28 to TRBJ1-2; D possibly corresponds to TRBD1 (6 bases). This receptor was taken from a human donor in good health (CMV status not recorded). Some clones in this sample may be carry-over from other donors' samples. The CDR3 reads CASSLWNREGDGYTF. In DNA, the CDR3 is TGTGCCAGCAGTTTGTGGAACAGGGAAGGGGATGGCTACACCTTC.